The clone carrying this TCR beta chain came up many times. Amplification of TCR beta CDR3 regions was performed using RNA transcripts as template. Initially, a first-round RT-PCR of the TCR CDR3 employed the HTBI primer set. Via MiXCR, TCRdb re-called the multiplex PCR reads, giving one row per CDR3 protein. The sample carries 200,000 to 250,000 distinct CDR3 sequences, around 17% recorded once. V dropped 5 bases and J dropped 9 bases, with 14 bases sitting between them. Germline loops: CDR1 MNHNS, CDR2 SASEGT. CDR3 length: 13 residues. This record comes from a study of T cells in Graves' hyperthyroidism and ophthalmopathy.

V is TRBV6-1 and J is TRBJ2-1; a weak D match, TRBD2 (5 bases). The sequenced sample was blood. This clonotype was sampled from a woman aged 18-29 years with Graves' ophthalmopathy. CDR3 loop: CASSNYRGGEQFF. CDR3 nucleotides: TGTGCCAGCAGTAACTATCGGGGTGGTGAGCAGTTCTTC.